This entry lists 17 T cell receptor beta chains sequenced from one sample in a study of T cell repertoires in cytomegalovirus infection. TCRdb reprocessed the reads via MiXCR and lists one record per CDR3 protein. The repertoire has about 500,000 distinct CDR3 sequences, 25% to 35% of them found once; the top ten carry 15% to 20%. The antigens these receptors bind are not known. Sequencing used cultured PBMCs, obtained from culture after CMV antigen stimulation. Receptor source: a human donor in good health (CMV status not recorded). Some clones in this sample may be carry-over from other donors' samples.

This clonotype was seen many times. The chain uses TRBV7-2 and TRBJ1-2; D is undetermined. This CDR3 is 12 amino acids long. In germline, CDR1 is SGHTA, CDR2 FQGNSA. V lost 2 bases to trimming and J lost 4 bases, with 5 bases between them. The CDR3 coding sequence is TGTGCCAGCAGCTTACGGGCCTATGGCTACACCTTC. It codes for CASSLRAYGYTF.

This chain uses TRBV20-1 with TRBJ2-5, with TRBD2 matching 11 bases. The CDR3 spans 14 residues. The germline CDR1 and CDR2 sequences are DFQATT and SNEGSKA (reference sequence). Losses at the gene ends were 0 bases for V and 4 bases for J; bases not matched to a gene: 1. The CDR3 here is CSARDGLAGETQYF. CDR3 DNA: TGCAGTGCTAGAGATGGACTAGCGGGAGAGACCCAGTACTTC.

There are many counts of this clonotype. This rearrangement joins TRBV6-2 or TRBV6-3 to TRBJ2-1; maybe TRBD1 (6 bases). CDR3 length equals 13 residues. V lost 4 bases and J 5 bases, leaving 9 bases between the germline ends. Germline CDR1 and CDR2: MNHEY and SVGEGT. The CDR3 reads CASSWGQNNEQFF. CDR3 nucleotide sequence: TGTGCCAGCAGTTGGGGACAAAACAATGAGCAGTTCTTC.

This clonotype was observed a handful of times. The chain uses TRBV6-1 and TRBJ1-6, with a weak D call TRBD1 (5 bases). Between the trimmed V and J ends, which lost 7 bases and 2 bases, there was a span of 12 bases. The CDR3 is 15 residues long. CDR1 is MNHNS and CDR2 is SASEGT in the germline V gene. The CDR3 DNA follows: TGTGCCAGCATTCTGAGGGGTACCTATAATTCACCCCTCCACTTT. Translating it yields CASILRGTYNSPLHF.

The chain combines TRBV7-4 with TRBJ1-2; weak D call: TRBD1 (5 bases). The germline CDR1 and CDR2 sequences are SGHVT and SQSDAQ. Deletions cut 8 bases from V and 7 bases from J, with 17 bases between. This CDR3 has 13 residues. CDR3 sequence reads: CASSSDGGIGYTF. CDR3 coding DNA: TGTGCCAGCTCTTCAGATGGGGGAATTGGCTACACCTTC.

This clonotype has just a few counts. This chain connects TRBV6-1 to TRBJ2-7; a possible D gene is TRBD2 (6 bases). V was trimmed by 0 bases and J by 9 bases, leaving 21 bases between them. The germline V gene encodes CDR1 MNHNS and CDR2 SASEGT. This CDR3 has 16 residues. For the CDR3, the DNA is TGTGCCAGCAGTGAAGCGGATTCGGGAGCCCCTTACCGGCAGTACGTC. It specifies CASSEADSGAPYRQYV.

This clonotype has at least ten counts. The chain has TRBV7-2 and TRBJ1-4; D is uncertain. This CDR3 is built from 13 residues. Per the germline V gene, CDR1 is SGHTA and CDR2 is FQGNSA. The V gene lost 1 base and the J gene lost 4 bases, with 4 bases spanning the gap. This CDR3 is CASSLDYNEKLFF. The CDR3 DNA sequence: TGTGCCAGCAGCTTAGACTATAATGAAAAACTGTTTTTT.

This clonotype was recorded a few times. The rearrangement joins TRBV19 to TRBJ2-1, with TRBD2 identical over 7 bases. This CDR3 is 14 amino acids long. Germline values: CDR1 LNHDA, CDR2 SQIVND (reference sequence). V shed 3 bases, J shed 11 bases, and the junction held 10 bases outside the gene matches. The CDR3 DNA follows: TGTGCCAGTAGTATGGTAGCGGGTTTTAGTCAGCAGTTCTTC. This gives the protein CASSMVAGFSQQFF.

This CDR3 reads CASTPHRVDEQFF. The CDR3 DNA is TGTGCCAGCACTCCCCATCGTGTGGATGAGCAGTTCTTC. The chain uses TRBV6-1 and TRBJ2-1, with D uncertain. The CDR3 consists of 13 residues. From germline, CDR1 is MNHNS and CDR2 SASEGT. V was shortened by 7 bases and J by 8 bases, with 15 bases between the two germline ends.

The chain combines TRBV5-4 with TRBJ2-5, with TRBD2 matching over 8 bases. V gave up 4 bases and J gave up 7 bases; unmatched junction bases: 12. The length of the CDR3 is 15 residues. Germline CDR1 and CDR2: SGHNT and YYREEE (reference sequence). The chain's CDR3 is CASSLFGAGGATQYF. CDR3 coding DNA: TGTGCCAGCAGCCTATTCGGGGCGGGGGGAGCGACCCAGTACTTC.

This chain links TRBV7-9 with TRBJ1-2, with a possible D match to TRBD1 (5 bases). Germline V CDR1 and CDR2: SEHNR, FQNEAQ (reference sequence). Trimming removed 1 base at V and 6 bases at J, with 9 bases between. The CDR3 is 13 residues long. The CDR3 reads CASSLGGEDGYTF. In DNA, the CDR3 is TGTGCCAGCAGCTTAGGGGGCGAGGATGGCTACACCTTC.

This clonotype was counted a few times. V and J are TRBV20-1 and TRBJ1-1; possible D gene TRBD1, 5 bases. The ends were cut back, 1 base at V and 3 bases at J, with 15 bases in the middle. The CDR3 spans 15 residues. Germline lookup yields CDR1 DFQATT and CDR2 SNEGSKA (reference sequence). CDR3 DNA sequence: TGCAGTGCTAGAGGGGGGTTAGGGGAGGACACTGAAGCTTTCTTT. This codes for CSARGGLGEDTEAFF.

The rearrangement uses TRBV12-3 or TRBV12-4 and TRBJ2-1; D gene unclear. The V and J ends lost 5 bases and 8 bases respectively, with 10 bases between them. The length of the CDR3 is 12 residues. CDR3 region: CASSPKYDEQFF. CDR3 nucleotides: TGTGCCAGCAGTCCCAAATACGATGAGCAGTTCTTC.

This clonotype was observed at least ten times. J is TRBJ1-1 and V is TRBV7-2; tentatively, D is TRBD1 (6 bases). The germline V and J ends were trimmed by 1 base and 7 bases, with 13 bases remaining between them. This CDR3 is built from 14 residues. The germline CDR1 and CDR2 sequences are SGHTA and FQGNSA. CDR3 nucleotides: TGTGCCAGCAGCTTAGTTGCGGGGGGCGGTGAAGCTTTCTTT. This gives the protein CASSLVAGGGEAFF. Full variable domain (remainder filled in from reference TRBV7-2 and TRBJ1-1): GAGVSQSPSNKVTEKGKDVELRCDPISGHTALYWYRQSLGQGLEFLIYFQGNSAPDKSGLPSDRFSAERTGGSVSTLTIQRTQQEDSAVYLCASSLVAGGGEAFFGQGTRLTVV.

The table lists this clonotype with a few counts. CDR3 in amino acids: CASSQPAGGYAEAFF. The CDR3 DNA follows: TGTGCCAGCAGTCAGCCGGCAGGGGGCTACGCTGAAGCTTTCTTT. J is TRBJ1-1 and V is TRBV6-6; the match to TRBD1 covers 8 bases. Germline CDR1 MNHNY, CDR2 SVGAGI (reference sequence). The CDR3 length is 15 residues. V lost 5 bases and J lost 6; bases outside the gene matches: 11.

The chain uses TRBV2 and TRBJ1-5, with D perhaps matching TRBD1 (6 bases). The CDR3 totals 14 residues. V gave up 5 bases and J gave up 4 bases, with 12 bases separating them. CDR1 and CDR2 (germline): SNHLY, FYNNEI. This CDR3 is CASSPGGANQPQHF. Here the CDR3 DNA reads TGTGCCAGCAGTCCCGGGGGGGCTAATCAGCCCCAGCATTTT.

This clonotype was counted ten times or more. The rearrangement links TRBV12-3 or TRBV12-4 to TRBJ1-6, with 7 bases matching TRBD1. J was trimmed by 5 bases and V by 10 bases; bases with no gene match: 5. The CDR3 has 13 amino acids. CDR3 region: CATRRGHNSPLHF. Written as DNA, the CDR3 is TGTGCCACCCGGAGGGGGCATAATTCACCCCTCCACTTT.